Following are 6 T cell receptor beta chains from one sample sequenced in a study of breast tumors, draining lymph nodes, adjacent tissues. TCRdb reprocessed the multiplex PCR reads with MiXCR, giving one entry per CDR3 protein. The table includes hundreds of thousands of distinct CDR3 sequences, around 32% detected once. Samples came from axillary lymph nodes draining the breast cancer. Sequences were obtained from axillary lymph node tissue. These receptors originate from a female donor with breast cancer. Some clones in this sample may be carry-over from other donors' samples.

As concerns this clonotype: This sequence may be a read error, since a much larger clone differs from it by one base. The J gene is TRBJ1-5, the V gene TRBV6-1, with D unclear. The CDR3 contains 16 residues. The V end was cut by 5 bases, the J end by 2 bases, with 16 bases between. Germline V lookup: CDR1 MNHNS, CDR2 SASEGT. The CDR3 reads CASSPGGPVGNQPQHF. The CDR3 bases are TGTGCCAGCAGTCCGGGAGGGCCGGTCGGCAATCAGCCCCAGCATTTT.

There are many counts of this clonotype. The chain joins TRBV4-2 to TRBJ2-1; TRBD2 agrees at 10 bases. The V and J ends lost 4 bases and 4 bases, in that order; junction bases with no gene match: 4. The CDR3 runs to 15 residues. Germline V gives CDR1 LGHNA, CDR2 YNFKEQ. As DNA, the CDR3 is TGTGCCAGCAGCCCAGCGGGAGGGAGGTACAATGAGCAGTTCTTC. This gives the protein CASSPAGGRYNEQFF.

This clonotype was seen repeatedly, ten times or more. This chain uses TRBV4-1 with TRBJ2-3; no firm D call. V was clipped by 0 bases and J by 0 bases, with 10 bases between them. Per the germline V gene, CDR1 is MGHRA and CDR2 is YSYEKL. This CDR3 has 16 amino acids. CDR3 protein: CASSQDRGASTDTQYF. The CDR3 nucleotides read TGCGCCAGCAGCCAAGATAGAGGTGCTAGCACAGATACGCAGTATTTT.

Concerning this clonotype: A read error may be the cause here, since a much bigger clone is one base away. The V gene is TRBV20-1, the J gene TRBJ2-3; the D is unclear. V shed 1 base and J shed 8 bases, with 16 bases lying between them. This CDR3 has 14 amino acids. Germline CDR1 DFQATT, CDR2 SNEGSKA (reference sequence). The CDR3 nucleotides read TGCAGTGCTAGAGCGGCAAGTGGCACAACTACGCAGTATTTT. Encoded protein: CSARAASGTTTQYF.

This clonotype was detected ten times or more. This chain links TRBV4-1 with TRBJ2-1; a possible D gene is TRBD2 (5 bases). V was shortened by 1 base and J by 9 bases, with 10 bases between the two germline ends. The CDR3 totals 13 residues. Germline CDR1 MGHRA, CDR2 YSYEKL. For the CDR3, the DNA is TGCGCCAGCAGCCAAGGAGAGGCGGGTGAGCAGTTCTTC. It codes for CASSQGEAGEQFF.

This clonotype was counted ten times or more. The V and J genes are TRBV7-8 and TRBJ2-7; D gene uncertain. The CDR3 is 14 residues long. The V end lost 1 base, the J end lost 3 bases, and 10 bases lay between the germline ends. Germline V gives CDR1 SGHVS, CDR2 FQNEAQ. CDR3 bases: TGTGCCAGCAGCTTAGAGCGCGGAAACTACGAGCAGTACTTC. Encoded protein: CASSLERGNYEQYF.